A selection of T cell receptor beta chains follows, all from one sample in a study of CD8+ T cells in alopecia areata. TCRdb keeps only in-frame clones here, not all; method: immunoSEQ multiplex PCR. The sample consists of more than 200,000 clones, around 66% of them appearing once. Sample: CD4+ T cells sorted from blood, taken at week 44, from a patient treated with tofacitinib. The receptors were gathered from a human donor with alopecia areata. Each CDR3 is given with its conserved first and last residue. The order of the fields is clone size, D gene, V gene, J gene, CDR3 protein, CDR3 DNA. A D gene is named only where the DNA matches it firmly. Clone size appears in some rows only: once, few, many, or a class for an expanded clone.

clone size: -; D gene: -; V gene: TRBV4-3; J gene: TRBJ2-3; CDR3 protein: CASSQDPVVSADTQYF; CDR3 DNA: TGCGCCAGCAGCCAAGATCCCGTAGTCTCGGCAGATACGCAGTATTTT
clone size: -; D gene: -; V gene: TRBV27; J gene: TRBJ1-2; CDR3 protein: CASSSRNYGYTF; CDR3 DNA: TGTGCCAGCAGCAGCCGGAACTATGGCTACACCTTC
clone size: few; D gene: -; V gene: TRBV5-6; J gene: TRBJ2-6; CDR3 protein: CASSLVRSGYSGANVLTF; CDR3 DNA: TGTGCCAGCAGCTTGGTTCGTTCCGGGTACTCTGGGGCCAACGTCCTGACTTTC
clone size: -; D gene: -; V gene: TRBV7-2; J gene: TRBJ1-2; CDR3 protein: CASSLAMDAYGYTF; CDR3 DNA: TGTGCCAGCAGCTTAGCAATGGACGCATATGGCTACACCTTC
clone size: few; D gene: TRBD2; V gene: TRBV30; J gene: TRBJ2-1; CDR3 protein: CAWSMAGGPSYNEQFF; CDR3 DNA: TGTGCCTGGAGTATGGCGGGGGGGCCGAGTTACAATGAGCAGTTCTTC
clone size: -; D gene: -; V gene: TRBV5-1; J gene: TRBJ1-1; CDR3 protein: CASSSVTSMNTEAFF; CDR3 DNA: TGCGCCAGCAGCTCGGTAACATCTATGAACACTGAAGCTTTCTTT
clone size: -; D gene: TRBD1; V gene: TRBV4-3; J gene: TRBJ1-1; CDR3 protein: CASSQSQGVTEAFF; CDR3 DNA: TGCGCCAGCAGCCAAAGCCAGGGGGTAACTGAAGCTTTCTTT
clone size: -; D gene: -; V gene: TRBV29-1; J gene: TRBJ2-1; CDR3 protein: CSVDGAKGATYNEQFF; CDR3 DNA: TGCAGCGTTGACGGGGCGAAAGGGGCTACCTACAATGAGCAGTTCTTC
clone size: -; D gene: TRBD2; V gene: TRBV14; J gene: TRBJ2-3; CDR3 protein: CASSQESRTSVGSDTQYF; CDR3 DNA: TGTGCCAGCAGCCAAGAGTCCAGGACTAGCGTGGGATCAGATACGCAGTATTTT
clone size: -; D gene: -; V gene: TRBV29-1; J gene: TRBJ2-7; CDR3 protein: CSVGEQTYEQYF; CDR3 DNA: TGCAGCGTTGGGGAGCAAACCTACGAGCAGTACTTC
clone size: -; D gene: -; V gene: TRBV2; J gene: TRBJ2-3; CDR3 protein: CASSGVRGASTDTQYF; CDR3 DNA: TGTGCCAGCAGTGGAGTAAGGGGCGCTAGCACAGATACGCAGTATTTT
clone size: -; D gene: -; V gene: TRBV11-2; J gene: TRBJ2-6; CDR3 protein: CASRRLGTDPSGANVLTF; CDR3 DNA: TGTGCCAGCAGGAGACTAGGGACCGATCCCTCTGGGGCCAACGTCCTGACTTTC
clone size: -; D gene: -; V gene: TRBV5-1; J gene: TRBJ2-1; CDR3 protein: CASSPVRGDYNEQFF; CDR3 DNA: TGCGCCAGCAGCCCGGTCAGGGGCGACTACAATGAGCAGTTCTTC
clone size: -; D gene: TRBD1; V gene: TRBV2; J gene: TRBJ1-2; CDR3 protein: CASSELGTEYGYTF; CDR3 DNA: TGTGCCAGCAGTGAACTTGGGACAGAATATGGCTACACCTTC
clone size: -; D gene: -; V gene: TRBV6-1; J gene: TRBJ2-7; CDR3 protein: CASSDWLTGTTYEQYF; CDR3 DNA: TGTGCCAGCAGTGACTGGTTAACCGGGACAACCTACGAGCAGTACTTC
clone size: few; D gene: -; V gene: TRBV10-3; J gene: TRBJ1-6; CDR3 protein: CAISEGSGISLHF; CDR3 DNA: TGTGCCATCAGTGAAGGGTCAGGTATATCCCTCCACTTT
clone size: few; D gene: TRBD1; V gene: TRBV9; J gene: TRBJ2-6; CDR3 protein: CASSVGQGKLTGANVLTF; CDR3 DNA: TGTGCCAGCAGCGTAGGACAGGGAAAGCTCACTGGGGCCAACGTCCTGACTTTC
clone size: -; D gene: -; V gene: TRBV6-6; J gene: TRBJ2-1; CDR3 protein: CASSYLMDREGEQFF; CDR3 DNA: TGTGCCAGCAGTTACCTAATGGACAGGGAGGGTGAGCAGTTCTTC
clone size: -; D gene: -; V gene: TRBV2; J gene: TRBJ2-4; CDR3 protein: CASSVGNIQYF; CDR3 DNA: TGTGCCAGCAGCGTTGGAAACATTCAGTACTTC
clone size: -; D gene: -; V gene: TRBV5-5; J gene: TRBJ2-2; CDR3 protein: CASSLGTTNTGELFF; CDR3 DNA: TGTGCCAGCAGCTTGGGGACAACGAACACCGGGGAGCTGTTTTTT
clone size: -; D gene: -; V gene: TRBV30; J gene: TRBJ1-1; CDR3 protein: CAWSGAINLFTEAFF; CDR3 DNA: TGTGCCTGGAGTGGGGCGATCAACCTTTTCACTGAAGCTTTCTTT
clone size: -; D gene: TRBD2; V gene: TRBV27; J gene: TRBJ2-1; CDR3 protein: CASSSQGLAGGREQFF; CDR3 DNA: TGTGCCAGCAGTTCCCAGGGACTAGCGGGGGGGCGTGAGCAGTTCTTC
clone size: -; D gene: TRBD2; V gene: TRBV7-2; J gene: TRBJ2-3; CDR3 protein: CASSFSGGLDTQYF; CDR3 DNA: TGTGCCAGCAGCTTTAGCGGGGGGTTAGATACGCAGTATTTT
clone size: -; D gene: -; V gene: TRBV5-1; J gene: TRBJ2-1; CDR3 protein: CASSEGVSNEQFF; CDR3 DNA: TGCGCCAGCAGCGAGGGGGTGAGCAATGAGCAGTTCTTC
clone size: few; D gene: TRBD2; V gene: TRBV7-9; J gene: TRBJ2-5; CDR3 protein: CASSPGLAGRETQYF; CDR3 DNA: TGTGCCAGCAGCCCCGGACTAGCGGGGAGAGAGACCCAGTACTTC
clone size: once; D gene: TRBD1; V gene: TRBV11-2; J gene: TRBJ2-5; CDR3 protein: CASSYGQGKETQYF; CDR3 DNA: TGTGCCAGCAGCTACGGACAGGGGAAAGAGACCCAGTACTTC
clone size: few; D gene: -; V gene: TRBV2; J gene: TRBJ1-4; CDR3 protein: CASLPFTGEKLFF; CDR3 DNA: TGTGCCAGCCTGCCCTTTACTGGGGAAAAACTGTTTTTT
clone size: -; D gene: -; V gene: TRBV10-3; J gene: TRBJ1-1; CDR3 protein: CATLGGGVTEAFF; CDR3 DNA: TGTGCCACACTCGGTGGTGGAGTCACTGAAGCTTTCTTT
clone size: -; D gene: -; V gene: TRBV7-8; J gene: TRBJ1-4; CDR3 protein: CASSFNRVGFNEKLFF; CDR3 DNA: TGTGCCAGCAGCTTCAACAGGGTTGGTTTTAATGAAAAACTGTTTTTT
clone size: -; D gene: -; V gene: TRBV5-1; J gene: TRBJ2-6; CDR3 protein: CASSSGNFRSSSGANVLTF; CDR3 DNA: TGCGCCAGCAGCTCAGGAAATTTTAGGTCGAGCTCTGGGGCCAACGTCCTGACTTTC
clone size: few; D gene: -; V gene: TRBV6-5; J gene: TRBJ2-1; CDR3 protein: CASSTIPNEQFF; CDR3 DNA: TGTGCCAGCAGTACTATACCTAATGAGCAGTTCTTC
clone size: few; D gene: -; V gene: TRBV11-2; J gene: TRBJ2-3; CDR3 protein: CASSSLRGLPTDTQYF; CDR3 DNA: TGTGCCAGCAGTTCATTGAGAGGCCTCCCGACAGATACGCAGTATTTT
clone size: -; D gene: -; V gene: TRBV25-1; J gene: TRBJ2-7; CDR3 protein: CATAGGSWEQYF; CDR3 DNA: TGTGCCACAGCAGGGGGGTCGTGGGAGCAGTACTTC
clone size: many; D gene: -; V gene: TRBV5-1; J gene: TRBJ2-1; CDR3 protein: CASSLVGAGGSYNEQFF; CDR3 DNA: TGCGCCAGCAGCTTGGTGGGGGCCGGGGGCTCCTACAATGAGCAGTTCTTC
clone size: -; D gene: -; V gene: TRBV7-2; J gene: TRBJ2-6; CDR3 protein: CASSPTYSGANVLTF; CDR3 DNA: TGTGCCAGCAGCCCGACGTACTCTGGGGCCAACGTCCTGACTTTC
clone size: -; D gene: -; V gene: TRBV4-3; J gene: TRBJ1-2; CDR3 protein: CASSQDPVPLGGYTF; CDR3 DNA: TGCGCCAGCAGCCAAGATCCAGTACCGTTGGGCGGCTACACCTTC
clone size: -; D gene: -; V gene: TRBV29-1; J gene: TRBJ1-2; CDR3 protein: CSVGIGAGGYTF; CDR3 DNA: TGCAGCGTGGGAATCGGGGCCGGTGGCTACACCTTC
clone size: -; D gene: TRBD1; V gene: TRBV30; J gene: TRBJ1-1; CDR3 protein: CAWIKQGVGTEAFF; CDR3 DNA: TGTGCCTGGATTAAACAGGGGGTCGGGACTGAAGCTTTCTTT
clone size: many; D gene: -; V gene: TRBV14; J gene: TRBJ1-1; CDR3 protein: CASSQHLRVTPEAFF; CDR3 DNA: TGTGCCAGCAGCCAACATCTGCGGGTGACCCCTGAAGCTTTCTTT
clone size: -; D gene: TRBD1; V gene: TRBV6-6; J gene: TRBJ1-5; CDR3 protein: CASSVEGAWENQPQHF; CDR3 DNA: TGTGCCAGCAGTGTCGAGGGGGCTTGGGAAAATCAGCCCCAGCATTTT
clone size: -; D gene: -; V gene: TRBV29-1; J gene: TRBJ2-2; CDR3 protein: CSGTGRDYTGELFF; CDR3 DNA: TGCAGCGGCACAGGGAGGGATTACACCGGGGAGCTGTTTTTT
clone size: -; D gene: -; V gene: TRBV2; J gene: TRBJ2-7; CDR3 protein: CASSEVSYEQYF; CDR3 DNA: TGTGCCAGCAGCGAAGTCTCCTACGAGCAGTACTTC
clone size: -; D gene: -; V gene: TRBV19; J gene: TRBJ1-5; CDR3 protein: CASSIRGAQGLRQPQHF; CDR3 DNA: TGTGCCAGTAGTATAAGGGGGGCCCAGGGCTTAAGGCAGCCCCAGCATTTT
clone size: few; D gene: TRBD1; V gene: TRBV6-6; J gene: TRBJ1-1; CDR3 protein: CASGQGNPVFF; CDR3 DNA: TGTGCCAGCGGACAGGGTAATCCGGTTTTCTTT
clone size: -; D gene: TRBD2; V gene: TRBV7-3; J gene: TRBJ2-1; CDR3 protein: CASSPGLAYNEQFF; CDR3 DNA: TGTGCCAGCAGCCCGGGACTAGCCTACAATGAGCAGTTCTTC
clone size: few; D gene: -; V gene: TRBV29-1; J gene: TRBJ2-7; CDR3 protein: CSVAGVAEQYF; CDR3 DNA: TGCAGCGTTGCCGGGGTAGCCGAGCAGTACTTC